Each of the 2 T cell receptor beta chains below was sequenced from the same sample in a study of Ad26.COV2.S vaccination and SARS-CoV-2 variants. Data came from immunoSEQ multiplex PCR; TCRdb stores just in-frame clones and leaves some out. The sample contains some 240,000 clones, around 85% of which appear only once. The treatment denotes: around 19 received Ad26.COV2.S at low or high dose, single or two shots; about 5 received placebo; per-sample allocation not given. Day 63 after the first injection of vaccine or placebo was the sampling time. The material sequenced was peripheral blood, taken in a trial of Ad26.COV2.S vaccine versus placebo. Receptors were obtained from a person aged 18-65 years who received the Ad26.COV2.S COVID-19 vaccine or a placebo.

The chain combines TRBV18 with TRBJ2-2; 8 bases are shared with TRBD2. V lost 6 bases and J lost 2; bases outside the gene matches: 8. Per germline, CDR1 KGHSH and CDR2 LQKENI. The CDR3 runs 16 residues. CDR3 coding DNA: TGTGCCAGCTCCCGTGTGAGCGGGAGTAACACCGGGGAGCTGTTTTTT. It translates to CASSRVSGSNTGELFF. Together with reference TRBV18 and TRBJ2-2, the CDR3 gives the full variable domain: NAGVMQNPRHLVRRRGQEARLRCSPMKGHSHVYWYRQLPEEGLKFMVYLQKENIIDESGMPKERFSAEFPKEGPSILRIQQVVRGDSAAYFCASSRVSGSNTGELFFGEGSRLTVL.

V and J are TRBV11-3 and TRBJ2-2; possibly TRBD1 or TRBD2 for D (5 bases each). V lost 1 base, J lost 2 bases, and 11 bases lay in between. Germline V gene data show CDR1 as SGHNT and CDR2 as YENEEA. The length of the CDR3 is 16 residues. The CDR3 DNA reads as TGTGCCAGCAGCTTAGGGGGACGGCTCAACACCGGGGAGCTGTTTTTT. Protein sequence: CASSLGGRLNTGELFF.